This TCR beta chain derives from a study of blood T cell repertoires in COVID-19. Study at large: T cells, B-cell-depleted T cells, or PBMCs provided the cDNA or gDNA that served as material.

CDR1 and CDR2 from the germline V gene are LNHDA and SQIVND (reference sequence). This CDR3 has 11 amino acids. Trimming removed 5 bases from V and 10 bases from J, with 11 bases in between. TCRdb's copy holds only in-frame clones and misses some; the assay was immunoSEQ multiplex PCR. This table has 250,000 to 350,000 clones, around 90% appearing once. Patients of the Seattle cohort, enrolled during active infection, were followed longitudinally. This sequence was found in a woman aged 45-60 years with COVID-19, enrolled during active disease. Sequenced input: peripheral blood. The V call is TRBV19, the J call TRBJ1-1, with D hard to call. The CDR3 reads CASSVTSGAFF. For the CDR3, the DNA is TGTGCCAGTAGTGTTACATCTGGAGCTTTCTTT.